The 18 T cell receptor beta chains reported below all come from one sample, sequenced in a study of T cell responses to AZD1222 COVID-19 vaccine. The repertoire was sequenced with immunoSEQ multiplex PCR; TCRdb's copy has only in-frame clones and lacks some. The sample yields about 120,000 clones, about 85% seen once. The specimen was peripheral blood, collected on day 0 of AZD1222 vaccination. The receptor set was obtained from an adult in good health.

The chain is built from TRBV13 and TRBJ2-7; D may be TRBD1 (6 bases). Per germline, CDR1 PRHDT and CDR2 FYEKMQ (reference sequence). V lost 5 bases and J lost 1, with 12 bases in between. This CDR3 contains 14 residues. The CDR3 loop reads CASSRRDISYEQYF. The CDR3 nucleotides are TGTGCCAGCAGCCGCCGGGACATATCCTACGAGCAGTACTTC.

In its sample, this clone was seen once. The CDR3 nucleotides read TGTGCCGCCGCCAACTGGGGGGAGAGCGAGCAGTACTTC. Its translation is CAAANWGESEQYF. The V and J genes are TRBV6-5 and TRBJ2-7; perhaps TRBD2 as D (6 bases). Germline values: CDR1 MNHEY, CDR2 SVGAGI. The V gene lost 11 bases and the J gene lost 6 bases, with 20 bases spanning the gap. The CDR3 spans 13 residues.

J is TRBJ2-7 and V is TRBV4-3, with D possibly being TRBD2 (5 bases). V was clipped by 2 bases and J by 0 bases, with 11 bases between them. CDR3 size: 15 residues. Germline CDR1 LGHNA, CDR2 YSLEER. The CDR3 DNA reads TGCGCCAGCAGCCAACAGACTGGGAGCTCCTACGAGCAGTACTTC. Translating it yields CASSQQTGSSYEQYF.

The V and J genes are TRBV30 and TRBJ1-2; unclear D gene. The germline V and J ends were trimmed by 0 bases and 9 bases, with 17 bases remaining between them. CDR3 length: 14 residues. Germline V gene lookup returns CDR1 GTSNPN and CDR2 SVGIG (reference sequence). The CDR3 loop reads CAWSVFAITGSYTF. CDR3 bases: TGTGCCTGGAGTGTTTTTGCCATAACTGGTAGCTACACCTTC.

The chain employs TRBV15 and TRBJ2-7, with TRBD2 matching over 10 bases. V lost 0 bases to trimming and J lost 3 bases; unmatched junction nucleotides: 5. The CDR3 spans 16 residues. In germline, CDR1 is LNHNV, CDR2 YYDKDF (reference sequence). The CDR3 is CATSRDLAGVSYEQYF. CDR3 coding DNA: TGTGCCACCAGCAGAGATCTAGCGGGGGTGAGCTACGAGCAGTACTTC.

J is TRBJ1-5 and V is TRBV9; a possible D gene is TRBD1 (5 bases). Per the germline V gene, CDR1 is SGDLS and CDR2 is YYNGEE. V shed 4 bases and J shed 5 bases, with 16 bases lying between them. The CDR3 has 15 residues. CDR3 DNA sequence: TGTGCCAGCAGCCCCGAAATTGGGGGGGATCAGCCCCAGCATTTT. Amino acid sequence: CASSPEIGGDQPQHF. The complete variable domain, with remaining parts taken from reference TRBV9 and TRBJ1-5, reads DSGVTQTPKHLITATGQRVTLRCSPRSGDLSVYWYQQSLDQGLQFLIQYYNGEERAKGNILERFSAQQFPDLHSELNLSSLELGDSALYFCASSPEIGGDQPQHFGDGTRLSIL.

V gene TRBV12-3 or TRBV12-4 combines with J gene TRBJ1-2; 8 bases align to TRBD1. Germline trimming cut 3 bases from V and 7 bases from J; bases unmatched to any gene: 1. The CDR3 covers 12 residues. CDR3 sequence: CASSFGTGGYTF. As DNA, the CDR3 is TGTGCCAGCAGTTTCGGGACAGGTGGCTACACCTTC.

The rearrangement links TRBV27 to TRBJ2-7; 7 bases align to TRBD2. Germline CDR1 and CDR2: MNHEY and SMNVEV (reference sequence). The CDR3 covers 15 residues. After removal of 3 bases from V and 9 bases from J, the junction contained 14 bases not matched to a gene. CDR3 region: CASSFWLGGDLRQYF. The DNA for the CDR3 is TGTGCCAGCAGTTTTTGGTTGGGGGGGGACCTCAGGCAGTACTTC.

The chain joins TRBV7-8 to TRBJ1-6, with unresolved D. Germline V CDR1 and CDR2: SGHVS, FQNEAQ. CDR3 length: 17 amino acids. Trimming shortened V by 4 bases and J by 0 bases, and 13 bases separated the two germline ends. This chain's CDR3 is CASSSDGVSSYNSPLHF. The CDR3 DNA sequence: TGTGCCAGCAGCTCGGACGGCGTTAGCTCCTATAATTCACCCCTCCACTTT. Drawing the rest from reference TRBV7-8 and TRBJ1-6, the complete variable domain is GAGVSQSPRYKVAKRGQDVALRCDPISGHVSLFWYQQALGQGPEFLTYFQNEAQLDKSGLPSDRFFAERPEGSVSTLKIQRTQQEDSAVYLCASSSDGVSSYNSPLHFGNGTRLTVT.

The chain is built from TRBV4-2 and TRBJ1-3, with 9 bases lining up with TRBD1. The CDR3 covers 17 residues. Germline V gives CDR1 LGHNA, CDR2 YNFKEQ. Unmatched junction bases numbered 15, after V lost 7 bases and J lost 5 bases. Written as DNA, the CDR3 is TGTGCCAGCACGGAACCACCGGTAGGGACAGGGAGAAACACCATATATTTT. Protein sequence: CASTEPPVGTGRNTIYF.

The chain uses TRBV6-5 and TRBJ1-6; D unresolved. This CDR3 comprises 14 residues. Per germline, CDR1 MNHEY and CDR2 SVGAGI. V was clipped by 8 bases and J by 2 bases, with 10 bases between them. CDR3: CASSQDTYNSPLHF. Here the CDR3 DNA reads TGTGCCAGCTCCCAAGACACCTATAATTCACCCCTCCACTTT.

The rearrangement uses TRBV5-1 and TRBJ1-3; D remains unclear. The V gene's germline CDR1 is SGHRS and CDR2 YFSETQ. The CDR3 has 16 residues. Trimming pared 2 bases from V and 6 bases from J, leaving 18 bases between. In DNA form, the CDR3 reads TGCGCCAGCAGCTTAAGTGGGCGCGGTGCCGAAAACACCATATATTTT. Translating it yields CASSLSGRGAENTIYF.

The V gene is TRBV24-1, the J gene TRBJ1-2, with TRBD1 matching 7 bases. Germline trimming cut 9 bases from V and 4 bases from J; bases unmatched to any gene: 13. CDR3 length: 15 residues. Germline assignment: CDR1 KGHDR and CDR2 SFDVKD. The CDR3 sequence is CATADSRGAAYGYTF. CDR3 DNA: TGTGCCACCGCGGACAGCAGGGGGGCGGCCTATGGCTACACCTTC.

The chain is built from TRBV18 and TRBJ2-7; D perhaps matches TRBD2 (6 bases). The ends were cut back, 3 bases at V and 0 bases at J, with 21 bases in the middle. The germline CDR1 and CDR2 sequences are KGHSH and LQKENI. The CDR3 spans 18 residues. The CDR3 loop is CASSPIPRTAGSSYEQYF. The DNA of the CDR3 is TGTGCCAGCTCACCCATACCTCGAACCGCGGGGAGCTCCTACGAGCAGTACTTC.

This chain joins TRBV28 and TRBJ1-3; D ambiguous. The V and J ends lost 3 bases and 1 base respectively, with 10 bases between them. This CDR3 region has 15 residues. The germline V gene encodes CDR1 MDHEN and CDR2 SYDVKM. The CDR3 coding sequence is TGTGCCAGCAGTTTTCAAACGGGGTCTGGAAACACCATATATTTT. As protein: CASSFQTGSGNTIYF.

The chain employs TRBV11-3 and TRBJ1-3, with D maybe TRBD1 (5 bases). The CDR3 spans 16 residues. V was clipped by 5 bases and J by 0 bases, with 14 bases between them. CDR1 SGHNT and CDR2 YENEEA come from the germline V gene. This CDR3 reads CASSPGGGGSGNTIYF. The CDR3 region has the DNA TGTGCCAGCAGCCCCGGCGGGGGGGGCTCTGGAAACACCATATATTTT.

Only a few counts were recorded for this clone. V is TRBV27 and J is TRBJ2-2; D may be TRBD2 (5 bases). The V gene lost 6 bases and the J gene lost 0 bases, with 17 bases spanning the gap. The CDR3 runs to 17 residues. CDR1 and CDR2 from the germline V gene are MNHEY and SMNVEV (reference sequence). CDR3 sequence (DNA): TGTGCCAGCAGCGCGCCCGTGTTGGGAGCGAACACCGGGGAGCTGTTTTTT. It codes for CASSAPVLGANTGELFF.

V usage is TRBV6-5 and J usage is TRBJ2-1, with D maybe TRBD2 (6 bases). The germline V and J ends were trimmed by 3 bases and 9 bases, with 18 bases remaining between them. Germline values: CDR1 MNHEY, CDR2 SVGAGI. CDR3 length: 15 residues. The CDR3 DNA reads TGTGCCAGCAGTTATTTCTTGGAGGGAGTAGGTGAGCAGTTCTTC. It specifies CASSYFLEGVGEQFF.